This TCR beta chain was observed in a study of T cells in Graves' hyperthyroidism and ophthalmopathy. Broader study findings: Blood also showed most of the thyroid clonotypes that were expanded above 0.001.

The investigators amplified TCR beta CDR3 regions from RNA transcripts. The HTBI primer set was used in a first-round RT-PCR of the TCR CDR3. TCRdb re-derived calls from the multiplex PCR reads in MiXCR, one entry per CDR3 protein. Of hundreds of thousands of distinct CDR3 sequences listed, around 46% are singletons. In this sample, this clonotype turned up a few times. Antigen unknown. Stable disease denoted Graves' hyperthyroidism without ophthalmopathy progression within 18 months. Patients were excluded for uncontrolled infection, other autoimmune disease, pregnancy or lactation. Sequencing used peripheral blood or thyroid tissue (not recorded which). This clonotype originated in a woman aged 18-29 years with Graves' hyperthyroidism.

This CDR3 reads CAITEGSEKLFF. The CDR3 nucleotides read TGTGCCATCACCGAAGGGAGTGAAAAACTGTTTTTT. The chain is built from TRBV10-3 and TRBJ1-4; D is ambiguous. Per the germline V gene, CDR1 is ENHRY and CDR2 is SYGVKD. The V end was cut by 7 bases, the J end by 7 bases, with 10 bases between. The CDR3 spans 12 residues.